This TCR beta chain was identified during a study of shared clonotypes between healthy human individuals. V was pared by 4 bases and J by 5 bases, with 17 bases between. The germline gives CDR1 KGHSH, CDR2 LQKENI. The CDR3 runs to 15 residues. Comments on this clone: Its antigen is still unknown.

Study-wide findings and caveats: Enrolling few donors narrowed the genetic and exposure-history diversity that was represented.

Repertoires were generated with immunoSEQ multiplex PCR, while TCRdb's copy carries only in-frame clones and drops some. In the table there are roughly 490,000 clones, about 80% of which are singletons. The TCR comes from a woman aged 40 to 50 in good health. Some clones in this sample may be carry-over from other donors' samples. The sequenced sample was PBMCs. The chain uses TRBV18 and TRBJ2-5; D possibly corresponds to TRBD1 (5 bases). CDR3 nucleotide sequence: TGTGCCAGCTCACTTTATACAGGTACCGAGGAGACCCAGTACTTC. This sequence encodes CASSLYTGTEETQYF.